Listed here are 7 T cell receptor beta chains from one sample, sequenced in a study of PD-1 blockade in mismatch repair-deficient tumors. Using immunoSEQ multiplex PCR, the repertoire was profiled, and TCRdb retains in-frame clones only, with some absent. The profile shows about 51,000 clones, more than 65% of them singletons. The sequences come from peripheral blood, collected less than 21 weeks after starting pembrolizumab. The source is an adult with mismatch repair-deficient cancer.

This clone has a handful of counts. DNA of the CDR3: TGTGCCAGTAGTATTTCCGGGAGCTCCTACGAGCAGTACTTC. Amino acids: CASSISGSSYEQYF. V gene TRBV19 combines with J gene TRBJ2-7; a weak D match, TRBD2 (6 bases). CDR1 is LNHDA, CDR2 SQIVND, per germline (reference sequence). This CDR3 has 14 residues. The V end lost 3 bases, the J end lost 0 bases, and 9 bases lay between the germline ends.

CDR3 in DNA: TGTGCCAGCTCCAATGGGGGGAGCGGCTACACCTTC. Its translation is CASSNGGSGYTF. The chain is built from TRBV7-3 and TRBJ1-2; D possibly corresponds to TRBD1 (5 bases). Germline values: CDR1 SGHTA, CDR2 FQGTGA. V was cut by 8 bases and J by 8 bases, with 15 bases left in between. This CDR3 comprises 12 residues.

This chain links TRBV10-3 with TRBJ2-1; TRBD1 is a possible D gene (7 bases). The CDR3 is made up of 16 amino acids. Trimming took off 7 bases at V and 1 base at J, with 17 bases between the two ends. Germline V lookup: CDR1 ENHRY, CDR2 SYGVKD. The CDR3 sequence: CAITGGGGKSYNEQFF. In DNA, the CDR3 is TGTGCCATCACTGGAGGAGGGGGCAAGTCCTACAATGAGCAGTTCTTC.

The chain couples TRBV6-5 to TRBJ1-4; D unclear. Germline loops: CDR1 MNHEY, CDR2 SVGAGI. The CDR3 length is 15 residues. Trimming took off 5 bases at V and 5 bases at J, with 15 bases between the two ends. The CDR3 coding sequence is TGTGCCAGCAGTCTCAATCCAGTGACAAATGAAAAACTGTTTTTT. It yields the protein CASSLNPVTNEKLFF.

The genes are TRBV21-1 and TRBJ1-2; the table's D call TRBD1 went unverified against the DNA. TRBV21-1 is classified as a pseudogene. This CDR3 has 15 amino acids. This CDR3 is CASSALTGLLGGYTF. In DNA, the CDR3 is TGTGCCAGCAGCGCCCTTACAGGGTTACTGGGCGGCTACACCTTC.

J is TRBJ1-1 and V is TRBV27; 8 nucleotides align to TRBD1. CDR3 length equals 14 residues. V shed 5 bases and J 0 bases; nucleotides not matched to a gene: 2. Germline loops: CDR1 MNHEY, CDR2 SMNVEV (reference sequence). This CDR3 is CASSATGVNTEAFF. In DNA, the CDR3 is TGTGCCAGCAGTGCGACAGGGGTGAACACTGAAGCTTTCTTT.

This chain connects TRBV29-1 to TRBJ2-1; 9 bases are a match to TRBD2. V dropped 5 bases and J dropped 10; count of bases not matched to a gene: 9. Per the germline V gene, CDR1 is SQVTM and CDR2 is ANQGSEA. The CDR3 has 13 amino acids. As DNA, the CDR3 is TGCAGCGTTCTCGGCGGGAGGGGTAGAGAGCAGTTCTTC. It yields the protein CSVLGGRGREQFF.